Following are 7 T cell receptor beta chains from one sample sequenced in a study of blood T cells in healthy people across ages (dated by TCRdb to the mid-2010s). Library prep was done by 5' RACE. TCRdb shows the sequencer as Illumina HiSeq 2500. A second PCR of roughly 7 to 11 cycles was run with a J-beta primer mix and a sample-barcoded 5' primer. TCRdb trimmed public reads at Q25 via fastp, called clones via MiXCR and kept in-frame beta chains. CDR3 protein sequences are deduplicated, and each keeps its most common genes and DNA. The sample table holds 710,000 or so distinct CDR3 sequences, of which around 32% were seen once. Clones ranked in the top ten supply 15% to 19% of the sample. Sequenced material: blood. Source of these receptors: a woman of 80 years or more in good health. Donor details come from another sample of the same person, matched by shared clones.

This clonotype was seen many times. The chain carries TRBV12-3 or TRBV12-4 and TRBJ2-1; 10 bases match TRBD2. The CDR3 sequence is 15 residues long. The V segment lost 3 bases and the J segment 6 bases; nucleotides outside the gene matches: 5. This chain's CDR3 is CASSLSGGASNEQFF. CDR3 in DNA: TGTGCCAGCAGTTTGAGCGGGGGGGCCTCCAATGAGCAGTTCTTC.

This clonotype appeared a few times. V gene TRBV30 combines with J gene TRBJ2-7; D perhaps matches TRBD1 (6 bases). In germline, CDR1 is GTSNPN, CDR2 SVGIG (reference sequence). The V gene lost 0 bases and the J gene lost 6 bases, with 12 bases spanning the gap. CDR3 length equals 13 residues. The CDR3: CAWSVSGRGEQYF. The CDR3 DNA sequence: TGTGCCTGGAGTGTATCCGGCAGGGGCGAGCAGTACTTC. The full variable domain, in which reference TRBV30 and TRBJ2-7 provide the parts outside the CDR3, is SQTIHQWPATLVQPVGSPLSLECTVEGTSNPNLYWYRQAAGRGLQLLFYSVGIGQISSEVPQNLSASRPQDRQFILSSKKLLLSDSGFYLCAWSVSGRGEQYFGPGTRLTVT.

This clonotype was counted at least ten times. The J gene is TRBJ2-1, the V gene TRBV20-1, with D hard to call. Germline lookup yields CDR1 DFQATT and CDR2 SNEGSKA (reference sequence). The CDR3 runs 16 residues. Trimming removed 0 bases from V and 0 bases from J, with 12 bases in between. The CDR3 DNA reads TGCAGTGCTAGAGATCGGGCGTTCAGCTCCTACAATGAGCAGTTCTTC. This translates into CSARDRAFSSYNEQFF.

This clonotype was found many times. This CDR3 is CASSSGIRYEQYF. As DNA, the CDR3 is TGCGCCAGCAGCTCCGGGATCCGTTACGAGCAGTACTTC. J is TRBJ2-7 and V is TRBV5-1, with D possibly TRBD2 on 5 matching bases. V shed 3 bases and J shed 4 bases, with 11 bases lying between them. Germline loops: CDR1 SGHRS, CDR2 YFSETQ. The CDR3 is 13 amino acids.

The chain couples TRBV7-2 to TRBJ1-1; perhaps TRBD1 as D (5 bases). The V and J ends lost 1 base and 11 bases respectively, with 17 bases between them. CDR1 is SGHTA and CDR2 is FQGNSA in the germline V gene. The CDR3 is 14 residues long. CDR3 in amino acids: CASSLGSRAVGAFF. The CDR3 DNA reads TGTGCCAGCAGCTTAGGGTCCAGGGCGGTTGGCGCTTTCTTT.

The chain has TRBV6-2 or TRBV6-3 and TRBJ1-1; D call uncertain. Looked up from germline, CDR1 is MNHEY and CDR2 is SVGEGT. V was trimmed by 7 bases and J by 3 bases, leaving 6 bases between them. The CDR3 has 11 amino acids. This CDR3 reads CASTTYTEAFF. CDR3 bases: TGTGCCAGCACCACGTACACTGAAGCTTTCTTT.

A few counts support this clonotype. The gene calls are TRBV5-6 and TRBJ1-5; no firm D call. Germline assignment: CDR1 SGHDT and CDR2 YYEEEE. With 0 bases removed from V and 0 bases from J, the gap between germline ends came to 16 bases. The CDR3 is made up of 18 amino acids. CDR3: CASSLAGKAEFSNQPQHF. In nucleotides, the CDR3 is TGTGCCAGCAGCTTGGCCGGTAAGGCAGAATTTAGCAATCAGCCCCAGCATTTT.